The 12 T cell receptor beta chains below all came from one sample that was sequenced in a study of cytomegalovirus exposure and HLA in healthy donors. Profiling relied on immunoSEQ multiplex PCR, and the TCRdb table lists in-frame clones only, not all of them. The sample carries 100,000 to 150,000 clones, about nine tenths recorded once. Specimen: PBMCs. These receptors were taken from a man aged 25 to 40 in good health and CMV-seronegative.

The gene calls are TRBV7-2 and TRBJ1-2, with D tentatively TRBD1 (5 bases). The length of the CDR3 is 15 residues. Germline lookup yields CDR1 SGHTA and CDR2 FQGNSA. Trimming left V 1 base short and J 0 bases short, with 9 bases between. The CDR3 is CASSLGQTSNYGYTF. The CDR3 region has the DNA TGTGCCAGCAGCTTAGGACAGACATCTAACTATGGCTACACCTTC.

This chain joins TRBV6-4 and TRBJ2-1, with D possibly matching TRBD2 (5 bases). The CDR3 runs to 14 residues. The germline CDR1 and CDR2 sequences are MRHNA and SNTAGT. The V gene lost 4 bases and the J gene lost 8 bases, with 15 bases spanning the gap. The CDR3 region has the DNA TGTGCCAGCAGTGCTTCTCGAACTAGTGATGAGCAGTTCTTC. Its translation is CASSASRTSDEQFF.

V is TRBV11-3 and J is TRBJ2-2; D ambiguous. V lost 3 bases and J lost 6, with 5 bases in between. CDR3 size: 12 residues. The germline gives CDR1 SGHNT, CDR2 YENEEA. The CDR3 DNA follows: TGTGCCAGCAGCTTCGGTCCCGGGGAGCTGTTTTTT. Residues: CASSFGPGELFF. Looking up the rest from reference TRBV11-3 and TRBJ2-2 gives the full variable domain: EAGVVQSPRYKIIEKKQPVAFWCNPISGHNTLYWYLQNLGQGPELLIRYENEEAVDDSQLPKDRFSAERLKGVDSTLKIQPAELGDSAVYLCASSFGPGELFFGEGSRLTVL.

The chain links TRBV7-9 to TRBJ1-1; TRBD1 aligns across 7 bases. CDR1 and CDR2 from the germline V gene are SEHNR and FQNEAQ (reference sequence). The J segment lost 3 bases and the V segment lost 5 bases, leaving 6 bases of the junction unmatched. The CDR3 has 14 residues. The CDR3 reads CASSDDRAYTEAFF. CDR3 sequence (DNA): TGTGCCAGCAGCGATGACAGGGCCTACACTGAAGCTTTCTTT.

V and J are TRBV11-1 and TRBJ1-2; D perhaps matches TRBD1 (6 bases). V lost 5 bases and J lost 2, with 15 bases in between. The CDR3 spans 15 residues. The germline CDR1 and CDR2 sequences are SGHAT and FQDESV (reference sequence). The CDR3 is CASSPNVGQNYGYTF. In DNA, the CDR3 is TGTGCCAGCAGCCCCAACGTCGGACAGAACTATGGCTACACCTTC.

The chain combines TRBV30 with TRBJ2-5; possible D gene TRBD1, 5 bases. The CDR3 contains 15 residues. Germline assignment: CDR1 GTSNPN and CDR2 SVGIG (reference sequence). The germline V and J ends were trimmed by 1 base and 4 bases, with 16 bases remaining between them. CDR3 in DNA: TGTGCCTGGAGTGCGGACACGAGGTACGGAGAGACCCAGTACTTC. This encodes CAWSADTRYGETQYF.

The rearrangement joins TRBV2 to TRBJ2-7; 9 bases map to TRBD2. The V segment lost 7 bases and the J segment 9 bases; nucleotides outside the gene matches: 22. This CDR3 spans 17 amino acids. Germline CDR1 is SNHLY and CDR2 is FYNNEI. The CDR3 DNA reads TGTGCCAGCATGGGGCGGCTAGCGGGATCGACGATTCCGGGGCAGTACTTC. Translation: CASMGRLAGSTIPGQYF.

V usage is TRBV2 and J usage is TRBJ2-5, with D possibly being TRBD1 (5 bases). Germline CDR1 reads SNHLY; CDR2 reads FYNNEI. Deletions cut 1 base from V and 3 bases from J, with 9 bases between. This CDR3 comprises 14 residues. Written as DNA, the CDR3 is TGTGCCAGCAGTGAAGGACAGCTGAAAGAGACCCAGTACTTC. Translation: CASSEGQLKETQYF.

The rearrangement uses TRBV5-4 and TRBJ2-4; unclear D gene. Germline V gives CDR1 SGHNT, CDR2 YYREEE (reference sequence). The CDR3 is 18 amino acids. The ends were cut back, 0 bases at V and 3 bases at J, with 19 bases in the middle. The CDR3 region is CASSLARNSSSFKNIQYF. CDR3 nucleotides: TGTGCCAGCAGCTTGGCGCGTAATTCTAGTTCATTCAAAAACATTCAGTACTTC.

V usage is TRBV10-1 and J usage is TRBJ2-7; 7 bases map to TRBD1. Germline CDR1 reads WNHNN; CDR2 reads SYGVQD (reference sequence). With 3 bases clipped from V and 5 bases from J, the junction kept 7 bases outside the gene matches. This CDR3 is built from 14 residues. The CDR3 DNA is TGCGCCAGCAGTGAACAGGGGAGTAACAACGAGCAGTACTTC. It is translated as CASSEQGSNNEQYF.

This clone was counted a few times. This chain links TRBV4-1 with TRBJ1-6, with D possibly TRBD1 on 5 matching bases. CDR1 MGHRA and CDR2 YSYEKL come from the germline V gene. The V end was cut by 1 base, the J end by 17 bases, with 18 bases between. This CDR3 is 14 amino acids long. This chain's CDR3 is CASSQARSGPPVHF. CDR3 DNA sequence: TGCGCCAGCAGCCAAGCAAGGTCAGGGCCCCCGGTCCACTTT.

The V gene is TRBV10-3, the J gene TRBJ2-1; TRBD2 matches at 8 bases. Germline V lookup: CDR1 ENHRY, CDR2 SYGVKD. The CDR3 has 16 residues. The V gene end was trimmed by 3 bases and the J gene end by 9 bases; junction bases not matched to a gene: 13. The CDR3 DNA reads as TGTGCCATCAGTGATTTACGGGAGGGCCGGGTAGGTGAGCAGTTCTTC. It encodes CAISDLREGRVGEQFF.